The 5 T cell receptor beta chains below all came from one sample that was sequenced in a study of human T cells and chemical hapten exposure. Time point meaning: patch test 1, 2 weeks after DPC sensitization. Treatment specified: therapeutic diphenylcyclopropenone sensitization with weekly scalp DPC. Via MiXCR, TCRdb re-called the RACE reads, giving one row per CDR3 protein. Of some 350,000 distinct CDR3 sequences listed, approximately 6.3% were seen once; the top ten hold 7% to 10%. The specimen comprised whole blood, sampled in connection with sensitization to the hapten diphenylcyclopropenone (DPC). These receptor sequences come from a woman aged 18-30 years with alopecia areata. Some clones in this sample may be carry-over from other donors' samples.

CDR3: CASSYSLGGQPQHF. The CDR3 nucleotides read TGTGCCAGCAGTTACTCTTTGGGCGGTCAGCCCCAGCATTTT. The gene calls are TRBV6-6 and TRBJ1-5; D call uncertain. V was pared by 0 bases and J by 6 bases, with 9 bases between. The CDR3 consists of 14 residues. Germline-derived CDR1 and CDR2 are MNHNY and SVGAGI (reference sequence).

A few counts support this clonotype. The V call is TRBV20-1, the J call TRBJ2-7; 11 bases fit TRBD2. After removal of 3 bases from V and 1 base from J, the junction contained 5 bases not matched to a gene. In germline, CDR1 is DFQATT, CDR2 SNEGSKA (reference sequence). There are 15 residues in the CDR3. This CDR3 is CSASSGTSGSYEQYF. CDR3 DNA: TGCAGTGCTAGCTCCGGGACTAGCGGTTCCTACGAGCAGTACTTC.

This clonotype turned up a few times. The chain combines TRBV7-2 with TRBJ2-7; D might be TRBD1 (6 bases). CDR3 length: 13 residues. The germline CDR1 and CDR2 sequences are SGHTA and FQGNSA. Trimming pared 1 base from V and 6 bases from J, leaving 10 bases between. CDR3 sequence reads: CASSLVGAAEQYF. CDR3 nucleotides: TGTGCCAGCAGCTTAGTGGGGGCCGCCGAGCAGTACTTC. Filled out from reference TRBV7-2 and TRBJ2-7, the complete variable domain reads GAGVSQSPSNKVTEKGKDVELRCDPISGHTALYWYRQSLGQGLEFLIYFQGNSAPDKSGLPSDRFSAERTGGSVSTLTIQRTQQEDSAVYLCASSLVGAAEQYFGPGTRLTVT.

This clonotype showed up many times. This chain links TRBV25-1 with TRBJ2-7, with D perhaps matching TRBD1 or TRBD2 (5 bases each). The length of the CDR3 is 12 residues. Trimming cost V 6 bases and J 0 bases, with 6 bases left between them. Germline CDR1 MGHDK, CDR2 SYGVNS. The CDR3 loop reads CASRGTSYEQYF. In DNA form, the CDR3 reads TGTGCCAGCAGGGGGACCTCCTACGAGCAGTACTTC.

This clonotype was recorded at least ten times. It is likely a read error, because the conserved phenylalanine at the end of the CDR3 is missing. Because the CDR3's place on the DNA is in doubt, the DNA is left out and the CDR3 is given as listed by TCRdb. The chain joins TRBV5-6 to TRBJ2-7; TRBD1, the table's D call, lacks a check against the DNA. CDR1 is SGHDT and CDR2 is YYEEEE in the germline V gene. The CDR3 numbers 16 amino acids, ends counted. The CDR3 region is CASSRTGRVPHLSNDS.